This TCR beta chain came from a study of OX40 agonist ivuxolimab in advanced cancers. As for the study in general: Patients were treated with intravenous ivuxolimab, dosed at 0.01 to 10 mg/kg and infused every 2 weeks. Whole-study findings and limits: Researchers report that CD8+ T cells had, on average, more expanded clones than CD4+. Undetermined was the antigen specificity of the expanded peripheral T cells. Partly responding patients at 0.1-3.0 mg/kg showed some of the smallest clonal expansion.

This clone was counted once. Antigen: not known. V dropped 2 bases and J dropped 8 bases, with 12 bases sitting between them. In germline, CDR1 is ENHRY, CDR2 SYGVKD. The CDR3 covers 13 residues. The assay was immunoSEQ multiplex PCR, and TCRdb's table has in-frame clones only and misses some. The table shows about 89,000 clones, with approximately 90% occurring only once. The chain couples TRBV10-3 to TRBJ1-2, with D unclear. The source was CD4+ or CD8+ T cells sorted from blood, collected in a trial of the OX40 agonist ivuxolimab. This TCR was sampled from an adult with an advanced solid tumor such as melanoma, head and neck, liver or kidney cancer. CDR3 residues: CAISEEEGHGYTF. The CDR3 bases are TGTGCCATCAGTGAGGAGGAAGGGCACGGCTACACCTTC.